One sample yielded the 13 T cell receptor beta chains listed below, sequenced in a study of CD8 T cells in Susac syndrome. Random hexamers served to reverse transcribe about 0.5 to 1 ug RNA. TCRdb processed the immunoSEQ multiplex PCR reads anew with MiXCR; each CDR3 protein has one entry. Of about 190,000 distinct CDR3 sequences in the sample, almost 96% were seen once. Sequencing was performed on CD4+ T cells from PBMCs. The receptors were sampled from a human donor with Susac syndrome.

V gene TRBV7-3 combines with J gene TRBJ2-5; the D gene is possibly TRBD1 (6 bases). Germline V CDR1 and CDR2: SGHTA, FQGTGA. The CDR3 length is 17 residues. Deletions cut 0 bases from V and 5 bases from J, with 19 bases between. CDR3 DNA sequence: TGTGCCAGCAGCTTAACGGGGGCTATTGGGGTGGAGGAGACCCAGTACTTC. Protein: CASSLTGAIGVEETQYF.

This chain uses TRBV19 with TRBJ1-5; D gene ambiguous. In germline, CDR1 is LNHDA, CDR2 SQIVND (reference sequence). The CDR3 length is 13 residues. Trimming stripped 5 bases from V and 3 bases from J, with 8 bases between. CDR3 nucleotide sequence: TGTGCCAGTAGTCCCAGCCTCAATCAGCCCCAGCATTTT. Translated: CASSPSLNQPQHF.

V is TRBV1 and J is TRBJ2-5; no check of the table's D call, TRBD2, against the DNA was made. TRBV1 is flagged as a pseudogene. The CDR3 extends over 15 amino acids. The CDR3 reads CTSRLAGGPWETQYF. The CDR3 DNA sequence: TGCACCAGCCGTTTAGCGGGGGGGCCATGGGAGACCCAGTACTTC.

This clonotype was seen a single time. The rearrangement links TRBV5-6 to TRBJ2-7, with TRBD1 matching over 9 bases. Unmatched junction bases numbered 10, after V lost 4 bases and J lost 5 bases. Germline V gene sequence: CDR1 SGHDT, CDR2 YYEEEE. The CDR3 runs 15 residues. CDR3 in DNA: TGTGCCAGCAGCAGGGGACAGGGATGGACGGACGAGCAGTACTTC. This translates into CASSRGQGWTDEQYF.

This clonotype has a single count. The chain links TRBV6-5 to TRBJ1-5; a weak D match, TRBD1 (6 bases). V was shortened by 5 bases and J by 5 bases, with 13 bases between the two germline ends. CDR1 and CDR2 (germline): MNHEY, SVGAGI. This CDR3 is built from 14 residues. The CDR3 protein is CASSVAGAYQPQHF. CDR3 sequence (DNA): TGTGCCAGCAGTGTTGCGGGGGCTTATCAGCCCCAGCATTTT.

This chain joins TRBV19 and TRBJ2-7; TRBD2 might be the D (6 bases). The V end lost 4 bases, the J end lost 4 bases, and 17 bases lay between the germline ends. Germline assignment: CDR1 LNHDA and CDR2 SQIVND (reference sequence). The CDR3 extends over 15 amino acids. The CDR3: CASSTGPGGDYEQYF. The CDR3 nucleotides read TGTGCCAGTAGTACGGGCCCTGGAGGGGATTACGAGCAGTACTTC.

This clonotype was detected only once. CDR3 in amino acids: CASSEAIGPQETQYF. The CDR3 nucleotides are TGTGCCAGCAGTGAAGCGATAGGTCCCCAAGAGACCCAGTACTTC. J is TRBJ2-5 and V is TRBV2; D is ambiguous. CDR1 and CDR2 (germline): SNHLY, FYNNEI. The ends were cut back, 0 bases at V and 1 base at J, with 9 bases in the middle. This CDR3 is built from 15 residues.

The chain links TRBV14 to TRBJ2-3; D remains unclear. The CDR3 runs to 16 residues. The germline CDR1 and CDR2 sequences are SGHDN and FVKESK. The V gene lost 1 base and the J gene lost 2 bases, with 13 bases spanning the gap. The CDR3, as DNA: TGTGCCAGCAGCCAAGTTTTATCTGGAATCACAGATACGCAGTATTTT. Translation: CASSQVLSGITDTQYF. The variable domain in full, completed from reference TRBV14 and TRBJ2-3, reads EAGVTQFPSHSVIEKGQTVTLRCDPISGHDNLYWYRRVMGKEIKFLLHFVKESKQDESGMPNNRFLAERTGGTYSTLKVQPAELEDSGVYFCASSQVLSGITDTQYFGPGTRLTVL.

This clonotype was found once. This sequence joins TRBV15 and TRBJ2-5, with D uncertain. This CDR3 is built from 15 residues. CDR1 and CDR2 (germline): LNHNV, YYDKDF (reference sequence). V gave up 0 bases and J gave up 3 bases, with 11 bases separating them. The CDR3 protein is CATSREHTREETQYF. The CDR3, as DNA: TGTGCCACCAGCAGAGAGCACACTCGAGAAGAGACCCAGTACTTC.

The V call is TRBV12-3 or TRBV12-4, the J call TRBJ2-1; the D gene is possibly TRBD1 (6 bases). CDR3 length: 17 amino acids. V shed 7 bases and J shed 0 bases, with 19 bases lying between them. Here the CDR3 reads CASTTTLGRGSYNEQFF. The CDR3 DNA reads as TGTGCCAGCACCACAACTCTGGGCAGGGGCTCCTACAATGAGCAGTTCTTC.

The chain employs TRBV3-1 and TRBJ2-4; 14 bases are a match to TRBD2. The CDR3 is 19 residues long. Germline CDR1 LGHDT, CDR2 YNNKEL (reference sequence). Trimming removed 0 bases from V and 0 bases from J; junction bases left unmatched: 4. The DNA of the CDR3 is TGTGCCAGCAGCCAAGAGGGGACTAGCGGGGGATTAGCCAAAAACATTCAGTACTTC. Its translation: CASSQEGTSGGLAKNIQYF.

CDR3 DNA: TGTGCCAGCAGGCCGCGTATCGGGGAGCTGTTTTTT. Translating gives CASRPRIGELFF. V and J are TRBV14 and TRBJ2-2; D remains ambiguous. With 6 bases removed from V and 7 bases from J, the gap between germline ends came to 9 bases. The germline V gene has CDR1 SGHDN and CDR2 FVKESK. The CDR3 runs 12 residues. The variable domain in full, with the rest retrieved from reference TRBV14 and TRBJ2-2, is EAGVTQFPSHSVIEKGQTVTLRCDPISGHDNLYWYRRVMGKEIKFLLHFVKESKQDESGMPNNRFLAERTGGTYSTLKVQPAELEDSGVYFCASRPRIGELFFGEGSRLTVL.

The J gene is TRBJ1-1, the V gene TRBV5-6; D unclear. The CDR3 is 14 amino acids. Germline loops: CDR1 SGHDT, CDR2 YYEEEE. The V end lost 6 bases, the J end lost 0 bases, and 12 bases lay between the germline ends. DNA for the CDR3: TGTGCCAGCAATTTCTGGGTGTTGAACACTGAAGCTTTCTTT. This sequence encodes CASNFWVLNTEAFF. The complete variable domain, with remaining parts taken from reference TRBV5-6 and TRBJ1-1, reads DAGVTQSPTHLIKTRGQQVTLRCSPKSGHDTVSWYQQALGQGPQFIFQYYEEEERQRGNFPDRFSGHQFPNYSSELNVNALLLGDSALYLCASNFWVLNTEAFFGQGTRLTVV.